The TCR beta chain under discussion was sequenced for a study of regulatory T cells in long-lasting Graves disease. Study-level points and caveats: Possibly, too few samples lowered accuracy. The persistent group shared fewer than 3,500 public clonotypes, more than the 850 to 1,000 shared by new patients.

This CDR3 has 14 residues. V dropped 1 base and J dropped 9 bases, with 16 bases sitting between them. From germline, CDR1 is DFQATT and CDR2 SNEGSKA (reference sequence). Time point indicated: newly diagnosed GD, antithyroid drugs for less than 3 months. PBMC-extracted RNA yielded the TCR library. CDR3 regions were amplified by Arm-PCR using iRepertoire HTBI primers to build TCR beta libraries. MiXCR, applied by TCRdb to the multiplex PCR reads, yields one record per CDR3 protein. The sample carries hundreds of thousands of distinct CDR3 sequences, roughly 15% recorded once. In this sample, this clonotype turned up a few times. Its antigen is unidentified. The same specimen was also included in a second study, on T cells in Graves' hyperthyroidism and ophthalmopathy.

The sample here was peripheral blood mononuclear cells (PBMCs), taken at new diagnosis, from a patient treated with antithyroid drugs. The rearrangement uses TRBV20-1 and TRBJ2-1, with a tentative D call TRBD2 (6 bases). This TCR was recovered from a man between 18 and 35 years old with Graves disease. The DNA for the CDR3 is TGCAGTGCTAGAGTTGGTAGCGGTCGGGGTGAGCAGTTCTTC. Residues: CSARVGSGRGEQFF.